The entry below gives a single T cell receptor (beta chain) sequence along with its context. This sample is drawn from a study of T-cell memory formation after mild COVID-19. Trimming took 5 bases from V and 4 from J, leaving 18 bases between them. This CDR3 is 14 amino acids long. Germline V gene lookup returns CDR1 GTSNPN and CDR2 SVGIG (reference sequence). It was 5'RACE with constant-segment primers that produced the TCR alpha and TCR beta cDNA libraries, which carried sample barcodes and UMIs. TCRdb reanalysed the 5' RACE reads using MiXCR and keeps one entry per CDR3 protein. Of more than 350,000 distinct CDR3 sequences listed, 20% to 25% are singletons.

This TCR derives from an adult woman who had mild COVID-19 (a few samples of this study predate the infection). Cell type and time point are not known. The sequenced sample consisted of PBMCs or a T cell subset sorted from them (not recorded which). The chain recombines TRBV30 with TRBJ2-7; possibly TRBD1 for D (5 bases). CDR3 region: CAWGGVQGSYEQYF. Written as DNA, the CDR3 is TGTGCCTGGGGCGGTGTGCAGGGATCTTACGAGCAGTACTTC.